Listed below are T cell receptor beta chains from one sample, sequenced in a study of shared clonotypes between healthy human individuals. Generated by immunoSEQ multiplex PCR, the TCRdb table keeps only in-frame clones and is missing some. This sample yields about 580,000 clones, of which roughly 98% are seen a single time; 0.3% belongs to the top ten. The sequenced sample consisted of naive CD8+ T cells sorted from blood. The receptors were sampled from a man in his thirties or forties in good health. Each CDR3 is given with its conserved first and last residue.

>TRBV28
CASRLSGDEQFF
>TRBV19
CASSIDWPPYEQYF
>TRBV9
CASSVARGATTYNEQFF
>TRBV6-5
CARLRALGPNQPQHF
>TRBV14
CASSQGPSGSVYNEQFF
>TRBV28
CASKTALDSGNTIYF
>TRBV7-2
CASSLRREYNEQFF
>TRBV7-9
CASSLARENEQYF
>TRBV10-2
CASCPGTGGRDYEQYF
>TRBV7-9
CASSLDGPRGYTF
>TRBV5-6
CASISGETQYF
>TRBV28
CASKLVRDPRETQYF
>TRBV6-6
CASQEEEYYEQYF
>TRBV11-2
CASSHLFGGGGADTQYF
>TRBV5-1
CASSLLGGSYNEQFF
>TRBV4-1
CASSQKPGLGSYNEQFF
>TRBV30
CAWSVQSDTQYF
>TRBV5-5
CASSPENRYYEQYF
>TRBV5-1
CASSSQPLDSPRLAKNIQYF
>TRBV10-2
CASITNREIDNEQFF
>TRBV14
CASSLSTDTQYF
>TRBV27
CASSLKRSSYNEQFF
>TRBV7-6
CASSKGAAGANNEQFF
>TRBV6-1
CASSEVNFSYEQYF
>TRBV7-9
CASSLADGEYYGYTF
>TRBV5-1
CASSQSRQAETGELFF
>TRBV5-1
CASSLALGELSYNEQFF
>TRBV5-4
CASSWEGNTGELFF
>TRBV15
CATSRDGGGNTEAFF
>TRBV27
CASSVSLGLPSYNEQFF
>TRBV7-8
CASSLASGVAGPYNEQFF
>TRBV7-9
CASSFSEGGITEAFF
>TRBV28
CASSAPRDRGNNEQFF